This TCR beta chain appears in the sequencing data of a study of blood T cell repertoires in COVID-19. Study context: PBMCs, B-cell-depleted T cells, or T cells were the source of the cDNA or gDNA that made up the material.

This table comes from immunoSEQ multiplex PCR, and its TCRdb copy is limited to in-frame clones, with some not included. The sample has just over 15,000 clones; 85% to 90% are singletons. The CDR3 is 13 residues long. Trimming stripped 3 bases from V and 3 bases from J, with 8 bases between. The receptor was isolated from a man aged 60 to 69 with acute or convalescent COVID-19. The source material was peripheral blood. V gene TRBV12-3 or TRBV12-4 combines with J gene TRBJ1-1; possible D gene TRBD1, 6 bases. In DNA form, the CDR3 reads TGTGCCAGCAGTTTGTCAGGGGACACTGAAGCTTTCTTT. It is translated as CASSLSGDTEAFF.